These 2 T cell receptor beta chains came from one sample sequenced in a study of T cells in Graves' hyperthyroidism and ophthalmopathy. The investigators amplified TCR beta CDR3 regions from RNA transcripts. The HTBI primer set was used in a first-round RT-PCR of the TCR CDR3. One entry per CDR3 protein, called by TCRdb with MiXCR from the multiplex PCR reads. The sample carries about 280,000 distinct CDR3 sequences, less than 30% recorded once. The source material was blood. These receptors originate from a man aged 40-49 years with Graves' hyperthyroidism that later progressed to Graves' ophthalmopathy.

The rearrangement uses TRBV28 and TRBJ2-7; D uncertain. The length of the CDR3 is 14 residues. Deletions cut 6 bases from V and 0 bases from J, with 12 bases between. CDR1 is MDHEN, CDR2 SYDVKM, per germline. The CDR3 reads CASRPSVGSYEQYF. CDR3 DNA: TGTGCCAGCAGGCCCTCCGTAGGCTCCTACGAGCAGTACTTC.

This clonotype was counted ten times or more. This chain connects TRBV24-1 to TRBJ2-2; 8 nucleotides match TRBD2. CDR1 and CDR2 from the germline V gene are KGHDR and SFDVKD. The CDR3 totals 15 residues. The junction had 4 bases not matched to a gene; V was cut back by 1 base and J by 7 bases. The CDR3 DNA is TGTGCCACCAGTGATTTATGGCGGGAGGACGGGGAGCTGTTTTTT. Translated: CATSDLWREDGELFF.